The 22 T cell receptor beta chains below were found in one sample sequenced in a study of cytomegalovirus exposure and HLA in healthy donors. The study ran its PCR with 60 Vbeta and 13 Jbeta primers. The assay was immunoSEQ multiplex PCR, and TCRdb's table has in-frame clones only and misses some. The table shows more than 60,000 clones, with about 81% occurring only once. The sample taken for sequencing was PBMCs. All receptors derive from a woman between 40 and 55 years old in good health and CMV-seropositive.

V usage is TRBV4-3 and J usage is TRBJ1-1; D remains unclear. The germline CDR1 and CDR2 sequences are LGHNA and YSLEER. CDR3 size: 14 residues. Trimming left V 4 bases short and J 0 bases short, with 9 bases between. CDR3 coding DNA: TGCGCCAGCAGCCCCCGGCGGGTGAACACTGAAGCTTTCTTT. This gives the protein CASSPRRVNTEAFF.

This sequence joins TRBV10-3 and TRBJ2-7, with 11 positions matching TRBD1. Germline V gene data show CDR1 as ENHRY and CDR2 as SYGVKD. The CDR3 runs to 16 residues. V was clipped by 6 bases and J by 9 bases; unmatched bases: 16. CDR3: CAISRDRGYLYDGQYF. In DNA, the CDR3 is TGTGCCATCAGCCGGGACAGGGGGTACCTCTACGATGGGCAGTACTTC.

The rearrangement joins TRBV5-1 to TRBJ1-2; 7 bases agree with TRBD1. The length of the CDR3 is 15 residues. Germline V lookup: CDR1 SGHRS, CDR2 YFSETQ. V lost 7 bases to trimming and J lost 4 bases; unmatched junction nucleotides: 13. CDR3 loop: CASGDPGQLTYGYTF. DNA of the CDR3: TGCGCCAGCGGCGACCCGGGACAGCTTACCTATGGCTACACCTTC.

The genes are TRBV6-5 and TRBJ2-7, with 9 bases identical to TRBD1. V lost 1 base, J lost 5 bases, and 6 bases stayed unmatched. CDR3 length: 15 residues. Germline lookup yields CDR1 MNHEY and CDR2 SVGAGI. The CDR3 region is CASSYLQGAGNEQYF. CDR3 DNA sequence: TGTGCCAGCAGTTACTTACAGGGGGCGGGGAACGAGCAGTACTTC.

This sequence joins TRBV7-9 and TRBJ2-1, with 10 bases aligning to TRBD2. Per the germline V gene, CDR1 is SEHNR and CDR2 is FQNEAQ (reference sequence). This CDR3 contains 16 residues. Trimming at V came to 6 bases and at J to 2 bases, leaving 7 bases not matched to a gene. The CDR3 region has the DNA TGTGCCAGCAGAAATACTAGCGGGGCCGCCTACAATGAGCAGTTCTTC. This sequence encodes CASRNTSGAAYNEQFF.

This clone appeared a few times. The rearrangement uses TRBV28 and TRBJ2-1; the match to TRBD2 covers 12 bases. The junction had 12 bases not matched to a gene; V was cut back by 1 base and J by 5 bases. The CDR3 has 19 amino acids. Germline CDR1 and CDR2: MDHEN and SYDVKM. CDR3 sequence reads: CASSLFMTSGGHSDNEQFF. In nucleotides, the CDR3 is TGTGCCAGCAGTTTATTTATGACTAGCGGGGGCCATTCCGACAATGAGCAGTTCTTC.

The chain has TRBV7-2 and TRBJ2-3, with a possible D match to TRBD2 (6 bases). CDR1 and CDR2 from the germline V gene are SGHTA and FQGNSA. This CDR3 region has 15 residues. Deletions cut 1 base from V and 0 bases from J, with 8 bases between. The CDR3 bases are TGTGCCAGCAGCTTAGGTCTAGCGAGCACAGATACGCAGTATTTT. The encoded protein is CASSLGLASTDTQYF.

This clone came up once. V usage is TRBV4-3 and J usage is TRBJ1-4; D possibly corresponds to TRBD1 (5 bases). CDR1 is LGHNA and CDR2 is YSLEER in the germline V gene. V shed 0 bases and J shed 7 bases, with 18 bases lying between them. The length of the CDR3 is 17 residues. The CDR3 region has the DNA TGCGCCAGCAGCCAAGATGGAGGGGTCGATGGGGGTGAAAAACTGTTTTTT. This translates into CASSQDGGVDGGEKLFF.

This rearrangement joins TRBV4-1 to TRBJ1-1, with D hard to call. V was shortened by 6 bases and J by 3 bases, with 11 bases between the two germline ends. The CDR3 is 13 amino acids. Germline V gene data show CDR1 as MGHRA and CDR2 as YSYEKL. The CDR3 bases are TGCGCCAGCAGACTCGCGGGTGACACTGAAGCTTTCTTT. Translation: CASRLAGDTEAFF.

This clone was counted a few times. The chain links TRBV6-4 to TRBJ1-1; a possible D gene is TRBD1 (5 bases). The CDR3 consists of 18 residues. CDR1 and CDR2 from the germline V gene are MRHNA and SNTAGT. V shed 6 bases and J shed 0 bases, with 23 bases lying between them. DNA of the CDR3: TGTGCCAGCAGCCCGAGGAACAGGTGGCCCTCAATGAACACTGAAGCTTTCTTT. Encoded protein: CASSPRNRWPSMNTEAFF.

J is TRBJ1-5 and V is TRBV7-2; tentatively, D is TRBD1 (5 bases). This CDR3 has 15 residues. V was shortened by 3 bases and J by 6 bases, with 15 bases between the two germline ends. Germline lookup yields CDR1 SGHTA and CDR2 FQGNSA. In nucleotides, the CDR3 is TGTGCCAGCAGCTTCGGCCAGGGTGGCCTTCAGCCCCAGCATTTT. Translated, it gives CASSFGQGGLQPQHF.

The rearrangement uses TRBV10-3 and TRBJ1-1; D not certain. CDR1 and CDR2 (germline): ENHRY, SYGVKD. V gave up 0 bases and J gave up 11 bases, with 7 bases separating them. This CDR3 is 11 amino acids long. CDR3 loop: CAISESTRAFF. CDR3 coding DNA: TGTGCCATCAGTGAGTCGACTCGGGCTTTCTTT.

The chain links TRBV7-3 to TRBJ1-2; the match to TRBD1 covers 10 bases. J lost 8 bases, V lost 4 bases, and 10 bases had no gene match. This CDR3 comprises 15 residues. Per germline, CDR1 SGHTA and CDR2 FQGTGA. CDR3 loop: CASSSHPGQGYGYTF. The CDR3 nucleotides are TGTGCCAGCAGCTCCCACCCGGGACAGGGGTACGGCTACACCTTC.

The chain has TRBV10-3 and TRBJ2-5; TRBD2 agrees at 10 bases. This CDR3 has 17 residues. V was clipped by 2 bases and J by 5 bases; unmatched bases: 11. Germline CDR1 reads ENHRY; CDR2 reads SYGVKD. The DNA for the CDR3 is TGTGCCATCAGTGAGATTAGCGGGGGGACGGGGAAGGAGACCCAGTACTTC. Its translation is CAISEISGGTGKETQYF.

The genes are TRBV5-6 and TRBJ2-7, with D unclear. CDR1 and CDR2 from the germline V gene are SGHDT and YYEEEE. V lost 5 bases to trimming and J lost 2 bases, with 11 bases between them. The CDR3 loop spans 13 amino acids. The CDR3 DNA is TGTGCCAGCAGGTGGGCAGCAACCTACGAGCAGTACTTC. This encodes CASRWAATYEQYF.

This sequence joins TRBV30 and TRBJ2-7; D call uncertain. Trimming stripped 3 bases from V and 6 bases from J, with 15 bases between. The CDR3 length is 13 residues. Germline V gene sequence: CDR1 GTSNPN, CDR2 SVGIG (reference sequence). The CDR3 sequence: CAWRRTTPGEQYF. CDR3 nucleotides: TGTGCCTGGAGACGTACTACCCCTGGCGAGCAGTACTTC.

The V and J genes are TRBV6-5 and TRBJ2-7; no firm D call. Trimming cost V 0 bases and J 0 bases, with 6 bases left between them. CDR1 and CDR2 (germline): MNHEY, SVGAGI. There are 14 residues in the CDR3. CDR3 bases: TGTGCCAGCAGTTACTCTTCATCCTCCTACGAGCAGTACTTC. Its protein is CASSYSSSSYEQYF.

V and J are TRBV4-1 and TRBJ2-3; D is unclear. Germline V gene sequence: CDR1 MGHRA, CDR2 YSYEKL. The CDR3 runs 13 residues. Between the trimmed V and J ends, which lost 2 bases and 6 bases, there was a span of 9 bases. The CDR3 sequence: CASSQRSPDTQYF. DNA of the CDR3: TGCGCCAGCAGCCAAAGGAGTCCCGATACGCAGTATTTT.

The chain uses TRBV20-1 and TRBJ2-5; D is uncertain. The germline V gene has CDR1 DFQATT and CDR2 SNEGSKA (reference sequence). Trimming took 5 bases from V and 5 from J, leaving 6 bases between them. CDR3 length: 10 amino acids. CDR3 nucleotide sequence: TGCAGTGCTCCACGGGAGACCCAGTACTTC. Its translation is CSAPRETQYF.

The J gene is TRBJ2-2, the V gene TRBV21-1; the table's TRBD1 call for D was not verified on the DNA. TRBV21-1 is reported as a pseudogene. This CDR3 is built from 15 residues. CDR3 sequence: CASSIPRDRGGELFF. The CDR3 DNA reads as TGTGCCAGCAGCATACCTCGGGACAGGGGCGGGGAGCTGTTTTTT.

This sequence joins TRBV4-2 and TRBJ2-7, with D possibly matching TRBD2 (6 bases). Germline-derived CDR1 and CDR2 are LGHNA and YNFKEQ. This CDR3 is built from 18 residues. The V gene lost 2 bases and the J gene lost 3 bases, with 23 bases spanning the gap. The CDR3 sequence: CASSQRESSADQYYEQYF. The CDR3 nucleotides are TGTGCCAGCAGCCAACGAGAGTCTAGCGCAGATCAATACTACGAGCAGTACTTC.

The gene calls are TRBV7-2 and TRBJ2-7; TRBD2 agrees at 8 bases. The V segment lost 7 bases and the J segment 2 bases; nucleotides outside the gene matches: 10. The CDR3 totals 15 residues. Germline assignment: CDR1 SGHTA and CDR2 FQGNSA. CDR3 sequence (DNA): TGTGCCAGCACCCCAAGCGGGGGCCTAACCTACGAGCAGTACTTC. Translating it yields CASTPSGGLTYEQYF.